The 18 T cell receptor beta chains below come from one sample, sequenced in a study of blood T cell repertoires in COVID-19. TCRdb's table, derived via immunoSEQ multiplex PCR, lists solely in-frame clones and lacks some. This repertoire shows over 150,000 clones, about 88% found once; its top ten account for 18%. Sequencing input: peripheral blood. The receptors come from a man aged 50-59 years with COVID-19, enrolled during active disease.

The genes are TRBV9 and TRBJ2-4; 9 bases line up with TRBD1. The CDR3 is 14 residues long. J gave up 6 bases and V 3 bases, and 4 bases lay outside the gene matches. Germline-derived CDR1 and CDR2 are SGDLS and YYNGEE. In DNA, the CDR3 is TGTGCCAGCAGCGCCGGACAGGGGCGAAACATTCAGTACTTC. This gives the protein CASSAGQGRNIQYF.

In its sample, this clone was seen once. The chain recombines TRBV24-1 with TRBJ2-3; D may be TRBD1 (5 bases). Germline V gene sequence: CDR1 KGHDR, CDR2 SFDVKD. CDR3 length: 14 amino acids. V lost 7 bases and J lost 5, with 15 bases in between. The chain's CDR3 is CATRGSGQGDTQYF. The CDR3 nucleotides are TGTGCCACCAGGGGTTCTGGCCAGGGAGATACGCAGTATTTT.

This CDR3 reads CASSLGGGGETQYF. Here the CDR3 DNA reads TGTGCCAGCAGCTTAGGGGGGGGAGGTGAGACCCAGTACTTC. The chain employs TRBV7-2 and TRBJ2-5, with 7 bases identical to TRBD2. CDR3 length: 14 amino acids. After removal of 1 base from V and 5 bases from J, the junction contained 4 bases not matched to a gene. CDR1 is SGHTA, CDR2 FQGNSA, per germline.

The rearrangement joins TRBV6-6 to TRBJ2-7; D call uncertain. Trimming shortened V by 5 bases and J by 3 bases, and 8 bases separated the two germline ends. The CDR3 runs 12 residues. Germline-derived CDR1 and CDR2 are MNHNY and SVGAGI (reference sequence). The CDR3 loop is CASSQQIYEQYF. In DNA form, the CDR3 reads TGTGCCAGCAGTCAACAGATCTACGAGCAGTACTTC.

The chain combines TRBV7-9 with TRBJ1-1; D is uncertain. V lost 0 bases, J lost 7 bases, and 9 bases lay in between. The CDR3 extends over 13 amino acids. The V gene's germline CDR1 is SEHNR and CDR2 FQNEAQ (reference sequence). The CDR3 protein is CASSLAGRDEAFF. The DNA of the CDR3 is TGTGCCAGCAGCTTAGCGGGGAGGGATGAAGCTTTCTTT.

V usage is TRBV7-9 and J usage is TRBJ2-3, with 13 bases fitting TRBD2. The CDR3 is made up of 17 amino acids. Germline V CDR1 and CDR2: SEHNR, FQNEAQ (reference sequence). Trimming cost V 4 bases and J 3 bases; bases outside gene matches: 7. The chain's CDR3 is CASSSPRGLAGTDTQYF. Here the CDR3 DNA reads TGTGCCAGCAGCTCTCCGAGGGGACTAGCGGGAACAGATACGCAGTATTTT.

The chain recombines TRBV3-1 (or the pseudogene TRBV3-2) with TRBJ2-7; TRBD2 matches at 14 bases. Germline CDR1 is LGHDT and CDR2 is YNNKEL (reference sequence). J lost 5 bases, V lost 9 bases, and 6 bases had no gene match. CDR3 length equals 14 residues. Here the CDR3 DNA reads TGTGCCAGTTCCGGGACTAGCGGGAGAAACGAGCAGTACTTC. Translation gives CASSGTSGRNEQYF.

The V call is TRBV19, the J call TRBJ2-5, with TRBD2 matching over 9 bases. V was clipped by 1 base and J by 5 bases; unmatched bases: 11. The germline V gene encodes CDR1 LNHDA and CDR2 SQIVND (reference sequence). The CDR3 totals 17 residues. The CDR3 nucleotides are TGTGCCAGTAGTATAGGGAGTAGCGGGGGCTCCGGGGAGACCCAGTACTTC. Amino acid sequence: CASSIGSSGGSGETQYF.

This chain links TRBV18 with TRBJ2-7, with 13 bases fitting TRBD2. The germline V gene has CDR1 KGHSH and CDR2 LQKENI. J was trimmed by 1 base and V by 1 base; bases with no gene match: 16. This CDR3 has 21 residues. The CDR3 loop reads CASSPHGQAPGTSGDSYEQYF. CDR3 nucleotide sequence: TGTGCCAGCTCACCACACGGACAGGCCCCGGGGACTAGCGGGGATTCCTACGAGCAGTACTTC. Using reference TRBV18 and TRBJ2-7 for the parts outside the CDR3, the full variable domain is NAGVMQNPRHLVRRRGQEARLRCSPMKGHSHVYWYRQLPEEGLKFMVYLQKENIIDESGMPKERFSAEFPKEGPSILRIQQVVRGDSAAYFCASSPHGQAPGTSGDSYEQYFGPGTRLTVT.

The rearrangement uses TRBV2 and TRBJ1-4, with D unclear. CDR3 size: 16 residues. V lost 0 bases to trimming and J lost 0 bases, with 8 bases between them. Germline assignment: CDR1 SNHLY and CDR2 FYNNEI. The CDR3 loop reads CASSEAEEATNEKLFF. The CDR3, as DNA: TGTGCCAGCAGTGAAGCGGAGGAGGCAACTAATGAAAAACTGTTTTTT.

The V and J genes are TRBV27 and TRBJ2-5; 7 bases are shared with TRBD2. The CDR3 covers 13 residues. V shed 3 bases and J 3 bases; nucleotides not matched to a gene: 1. The germline V gene has CDR1 MNHEY and CDR2 SMNVEV (reference sequence). Written as DNA, the CDR3 is TGTGCCAGCAGTTTTCTAGCGGAAGAGACCCAGTACTTC. Its translation is CASSFLAEETQYF.

CDR3 bases: TGTGCCAGCAGGTTACAGGGGGAGGACACTGAAGCTTTCTTT. Translation gives CASRLQGEDTEAFF. The rearrangement joins TRBV7-9 to TRBJ1-1; 8 positions agree with TRBD1. The CDR3 runs to 14 residues. Germline V gene data show CDR1 as SEHNR and CDR2 as FQNEAQ (reference sequence). The J segment lost 3 bases and the V segment lost 6 bases, leaving 6 bases of the junction unmatched.

The chain joins TRBV12-3 or TRBV12-4 to TRBJ2-7, with D perhaps matching TRBD1 (5 bases). Deletions cut 4 bases from V and 4 bases from J, with 11 bases between. The CDR3 spans 13 residues. The CDR3 DNA reads as TGTGCCAGCAGTTCAGGGTTTGTATACGAGCAGTACTTC. Encoded protein: CASSSGFVYEQYF.

This chain connects TRBV12-3 or TRBV12-4 to TRBJ1-2, with 7 bases aligning to TRBD1. J gave up 7 bases and V 5 bases, and 7 bases lay outside the gene matches. The CDR3 is 13 amino acids. The CDR3 DNA sequence: TGTGCCAGCAGTAAACGACAGGGTCGTGGCTACACCTTC. Its translation is CASSKRQGRGYTF.

This chain connects TRBV5-4 to TRBJ2-3, with 8 bases that match TRBD2. CDR3 length: 16 amino acids. The V and J ends lost 0 bases and 1 base, in that order; junction bases with no gene match: 4. CDR1 is SGHNT and CDR2 is YYREEE in the germline V gene (reference sequence). DNA for the CDR3: TGTGCCAGCAGCTTGGCGAAGACTAGCGGCACAGATACGCAGTATTTT. Translating gives CASSLAKTSGTDTQYF. Filled out from reference TRBV5-4 and TRBJ2-3, the complete variable domain reads ETGVTQSPTHLIKTRGQQVTLRCSSQSGHNTVSWYQQALGQGPQFIFQYYREEENGRGNFPPRFSGLQFPNYSSELNVNALELDDSALYLCASSLAKTSGTDTQYFGPGTRLTVL.

The chain recombines TRBV11-2 with TRBJ2-7, with D possibly TRBD1 on 6 matching bases. The V end was cut by 1 base, the J end by 2 bases, with 12 bases between. Germline CDR1 and CDR2: SGHAT and FQNNGV. CDR3 length: 15 amino acids. This chain's CDR3 is CASSLGSTGPYEQYF. CDR3 in DNA: TGTGCCAGCAGCTTAGGTTCCACAGGGCCCTACGAGCAGTACTTC.

V is TRBV3-1 (or the pseudogene TRBV3-2) and J is TRBJ2-7; 7 nucleotides match TRBD2. The CDR3 consists of 14 residues. J gave up 7 bases and V 6 bases, and 12 bases lay outside the gene matches. Germline values: CDR1 LGHDT, CDR2 YNNKEL (reference sequence). Here the CDR3 reads CASSRAGKPAEQYF. The DNA of the CDR3 is TGTGCCAGCAGTCGAGCGGGGAAGCCGGCAGAGCAGTACTTC.

This rearrangement joins TRBV19 to TRBJ2-1; 14 bases fit TRBD2. The CDR3 runs 17 residues. CDR1 is LNHDA, CDR2 SQIVND, per germline (reference sequence). The junction had 10 bases not matched to a gene; V was cut back by 5 bases and J by 7 bases. The CDR3 bases are TGTGCCAGTAGTCTCCGCCGACTAGCGGGAGGGCAGAATGAGCAGTTCTTC. Its translation: CASSLRRLAGGQNEQFF.